The 10 T cell receptor beta chains reported below all come from one sample, sequenced in a study of control samples from healthy donors and cancer patients (dated by TCRdb to the early 2020s). Libraries were prepared through the immunoSEQ multiplex PCR assay. TCRdb retrieved this table from immuneACCESS and kept in-frame rearrangements only. Not all clones are present; in checked studies, unresolved V genes account for under half, and no reason is known for the remainder. In this sample the table shows 65,000 to 95,000 clones, roughly 86% of which occur a single time. Of the sample, about a fifth is held by the ten largest clones. Sequencing was carried out using blood. These receptors all come from a man over 45 in good health.

The chain carries TRBV6-4 and TRBJ1-2; unclear D gene. V was trimmed by 3 bases and J by 2 bases, leaving 10 bases between them. Germline CDR1 reads MRHNA; CDR2 reads SNTAGT. The CDR3 is 14 residues long. The CDR3 here is CASSDGVGNYGYTF. CDR3 DNA: TGTGCCAGCAGTGATGGCGTTGGCAACTATGGCTACACCTTC.

This rearrangement joins TRBV6-5 to TRBJ1-1; 7 bases are a match to TRBD1. Germline CDR1 MNHEY, CDR2 SVGAGI. CDR3 length equals 14 residues. J was trimmed by 3 bases and V by 8 bases; bases with no gene match: 9. Written as DNA, the CDR3 is TGTGCCAGCGGGAGACAGGGTGTCGACACTGAAGCTTTCTTT. Amino acids: CASGRQGVDTEAFF.

This chain connects TRBV24-1 to TRBJ2-1; D may match TRBD1 or TRBD2 (5 bases each). The germline CDR1 and CDR2 sequences are KGHDR and SFDVKD. The CDR3 loop spans 16 amino acids. The V gene lost 2 bases and the J gene lost 4 bases, with 14 bases spanning the gap. The CDR3 region is CATSDSAPGQYNEQFF. The CDR3 bases are TGTGCCACCAGTGATTCAGCCCCGGGGCAGTACAATGAGCAGTTCTTC.

The chain couples TRBV21-1 to TRBJ2-2; TRBD1, the table's D call, was not compared with the DNA. TRBV21-1 is listed as a pseudogene. The CDR3 has 15 residues. Here the CDR3 DNA reads TGTGCCAGCAGGGTAATCAGGGGGTCGCACCGGGGAGCTGTTTTT. This codes for CASRVIRGSHRGAVF.

The chain carries TRBV5-4 and TRBJ1-2; perhaps TRBD1 as D (5 bases). Germline loops: CDR1 SGHNT, CDR2 YYREEE (reference sequence). This CDR3 comprises 16 residues. V was clipped by 4 bases and J by 2 bases, with 18 bases between them. The CDR3 DNA follows: TGTGCCAGCAGCCTCATACAGGTCTTATCGAACTATGGCTACACCTTC. Translation gives CASSLIQVLSNYGYTF.

The rearrangement uses TRBV6-5 and TRBJ1-5; no firm D call. There are 13 residues in the CDR3. V shed 1 base and J shed 5 bases, with 6 bases lying between them. In germline, CDR1 is MNHEY, CDR2 SVGAGI. CDR3 nucleotide sequence: TGTGCCAGCAGTTACTACAGAGATCAGCCCCAGCATTTT. This translates into CASSYYRDQPQHF.

The V gene is TRBV30, the J gene TRBJ2-7; no clear D. V lost 0 bases and J 0 bases, leaving 12 bases between the germline ends. The CDR3 sequence is 15 residues long. In germline, CDR1 is GTSNPN, CDR2 SVGIG (reference sequence). The chain's CDR3 is CAWSVGGVDSYEQYF. DNA for the CDR3: TGTGCCTGGAGTGTGGGTGGGGTGGACTCCTACGAGCAGTACTTC.

The chain links TRBV7-9 to TRBJ2-5, with D possibly TRBD1 on 5 matching bases. Germline CDR1 and CDR2: SEHNR and FQNEAQ (reference sequence). This CDR3 comprises 13 residues. The germline V and J ends were trimmed by 4 bases and 5 bases, with 11 bases remaining between them. The CDR3 DNA sequence: TGTGCCAGCAGCTCCGACAGAAGGGAGACCCAGTACTTC. Translation gives CASSSDRRETQYF.

In DNA, the CDR3 is TGTGCCACCACCTTCGAGGGGAACACTGAAGCTTTCTTT. Amino acids: CATTFEGNTEAFF. The chain employs TRBV10-3 and TRBJ1-1; D remains unclear. Germline V gives CDR1 ENHRY, CDR2 SYGVKD. V gave up 10 bases and J gave up 1 base, with 13 bases separating them. The CDR3 consists of 13 residues.

The rearrangement joins TRBV11-3 to TRBJ2-7, with D perhaps matching TRBD1 (6 bases). Trimming shortened V by 3 bases and J by 7 bases, and 16 bases separated the two germline ends. The CDR3 consists of 14 residues. In germline, CDR1 is SGHNT, CDR2 YENEEA. The CDR3 region has the DNA TGTGCCAGCAGCTTTGACAGGACCGCGTGGGAGCAGTACTTC. This codes for CASSFDRTAWEQYF.